The clone carrying this T cell receptor beta chain was detected only a few times. The antigen is undetermined. The V gene end was trimmed by 4 bases and the J gene end by 3 bases; junction bases not matched to a gene: 12. The CDR3 loop spans 17 amino acids. The germline CDR1 and CDR2 sequences are MNHEY and SVGAGI. The data belong to a study of CD8 T cells in ankylosing spondylitis. Points from the study as a whole: Disease-linked clones displayed a CD8+ phenotype and appeared relatively rarely in peripheral blood. Reports of some motif variants in reactive arthritis synovial fluid and blood predate this one. Among TCR beta sequences, a motif of under 10 highly homologous variants appeared characteristic of ankylosing spondylitis blood.

TCRdb reanalysed the 5' RACE reads using MiXCR and keeps one entry per CDR3 protein. The table includes around 340,000 distinct CDR3 sequences, roughly 20% detected once. The chain carries TRBV6-5 and TRBJ2-1; 7 bases map to TRBD1. Sequencing was carried out using blood, either unsorted or a sorted T cell fraction (not recorded which). This receptor was obtained from a male donor with ankylosing spondylitis or in good health (not recorded which). The CDR3 DNA is TGTGCCAGCAGTTCGGGCTTCTCCGGGACAGACTACAATGAGCAGTTCTTC. Translation: CASSSGFSGTDYNEQFF.